This T cell receptor beta chain was captured in a study of blood T cell repertoires in COVID-19. The data were produced by immunoSEQ multiplex PCR, yet TCRdb's version contains in-frame clones alone and is incomplete. The sample includes about 25,000 clones, approximately 85% of them seen just once. The germline V gene has CDR1 SGHTA and CDR2 FQGTGA. V trimming: 6 bases; J trimming: 5 bases; junction bases outside the gene matches: 6. The CDR3 consists of 15 residues. The material sequenced was peripheral blood. The clonotype was recovered from a man in his 70s in a cohort sampled during active COVID-19. The chain carries TRBV7-3 and TRBJ2-1, with TRBD1 matching 11 bases. The DNA for the CDR3 is TGTGCCAGCAGTCGGACAGGGGGCGCGAACAATGAGCAGTTCTTC. This gives the protein CASSRTGGANNEQFF.